This TCR beta chain was sequenced for a study of T cells in Graves' hyperthyroidism and ophthalmopathy (dated by TCRdb to the late 2010s). In terms of the full investigation: Peripheral blood samples were taken at initial diagnosis, before any treatment was given. To identify TCR V-J signatures that set the groups apart, the researchers used a discovery cohort of more than 95 patients, made up of 40 to 45 with Graves' ophthalmopathy and 57 with stable Graves' hyperthyroidism. An independent validation cohort of around 19 hyperthyroidism patients and some 15 patients who later progressed to ophthalmopathy tested prospective prediction of ophthalmopathy. The 100 or so discovery patients were divided at random into training and test sets in a 7:3 ratio. The study also compared thyroid tissue and blood T-cell repertoires from several Graves' hyperthyroidism patients. Once sampling was done, hyperthyroidism patients were given methimazole at a starting dose of 30 mg daily, whereas ophthalmopathy patients were given high-dose intravenous methylprednisolone. According to the paper, TCR Vbeta CDR3 sequencing was carried out on over 130 peripheral blood samples, which came from fewer than 50 ophthalmopathy, approximately 72 hyperthyroidism and roughly 17 progressor patients.

The TCR beta CDR3 regions were amplified from the RNA transcripts. For the first round of RT-PCR on the TCR CDR3, the HTBI primer set was used together with the Qiagen OneStep RT-PCR kit. The libraries were constructed in a second round of multiplex PCR and then size-selected and purified. The libraries were sequenced on an Illumina HiSeq2000 using paired-end 100 bp reads. For the original study's pipeline: SOAPnuke was used to process the raw data, with reads discarded if the reads contained adapters or uncalled bases, had a mean Phred below 15, or lacked an exact constant-primer or identifier match. COPE v1.2.5 was used to merge the high-quality paired reads, and each unique nucleotide sequence was defined as a clonotype. MiTCR v1.1 was used to align clonotypes to the IMGT TRBV, TRBD and TRBJ reference segments. The analysis was restricted to V-J combinations with a frequency above 0.0001, which together covered 99% to 99.2% of the repertoires. The TCS score was defined as the ratio of F50 (clonal expansion) to E x V (chaos), calculated using BLOSUM62-based TCRdist between CDR3 peptides within each V-J. Welch's t-statistics and random forest reduced several hundred V-J features to roughly 13, which were used in a naive Bayes classifier (R e1071). TCRdb trimmed the raw reads at Q25, called clones with MiXCR and kept productive beta chains. For every CDR3 protein sequence, its rows merge into one entry that carries the most common genes and DNA. TCRdb, not the original authors, processed these V and J calls. A total of about 180,000 distinct CDR3 sequences appear in this sample, over 15% of them only once. Jointly, the top ten make up 25% to 30% of the sample.

Stable Graves' hyperthyroidism was defined as the absence of progression to ophthalmopathy over 18 months of follow-up. Hyperthyroidism patients were newly diagnosed, had a disease duration of under 2 months, and were aged 18 to 65 years. Exclusion was applied to patients with uncontrolled infections, other autoimmune diseases, pregnancy or lactation. Diagnoses were established on the basis of clinical symptoms, serum thyroxine and TRAb, thyroid ultrasound, and orbital computed tomography. PBMCs were separated from roughly 9.3 ml of fresh peripheral blood using Ficoll-Paque density gradient centrifugation. Trizol reagent was used to extract total RNA, and RNA quality was then checked on an Agilent 2100 Bioanalyzer. In the case of this clonotype: The target of this receptor is not known. At one of its ends the junction is not consistent with the germline gene, which may arise from a read error.

Reading the germline V gene (reference sequence) gives CDR1 PRHDT and CDR2 FYEKMQ. From the cysteine through the phenylalanine, the CDR3 covers 15 amino acids. Solely the CDR3 DNA is kept, with 45 bases framed from the first base. General study outcomes and caveats: No statistical method was used to fix the sample size in advance, and group allocation was not hidden from the investigators. Most expanded thyroid clonotypes (frequency above 0.001) were also found in blood, which suggests that blood repertoires may mirror thyroid immune responses. In validation, the model predicted progression to ophthalmopathy with roughly 70% sensitivity and roughly 72% specificity, a median of about 6 months before onset. Ophthalmopathy was separated from stable hyperthyroidism by a 13 V-J signature model, with around 88% sensitivity and 81% to 82% specificity obtained in cross-validation and 80%/75% obtained in testing.

The chain employs TRBV13 and TRBJ1-5; TRBD1 is a weak D gene call, 5 bases matching. Sequencing input: blood. The clonotype comes from a woman aged 50 to 60 with Graves' hyperthyroidism. The sequenced DNA: TGTGCCAGCAGCATAGGCGGGGGGGGCAATCAGCCCCAGCATTTT. Translated, this gives CASSIGGGGNQPQHF.